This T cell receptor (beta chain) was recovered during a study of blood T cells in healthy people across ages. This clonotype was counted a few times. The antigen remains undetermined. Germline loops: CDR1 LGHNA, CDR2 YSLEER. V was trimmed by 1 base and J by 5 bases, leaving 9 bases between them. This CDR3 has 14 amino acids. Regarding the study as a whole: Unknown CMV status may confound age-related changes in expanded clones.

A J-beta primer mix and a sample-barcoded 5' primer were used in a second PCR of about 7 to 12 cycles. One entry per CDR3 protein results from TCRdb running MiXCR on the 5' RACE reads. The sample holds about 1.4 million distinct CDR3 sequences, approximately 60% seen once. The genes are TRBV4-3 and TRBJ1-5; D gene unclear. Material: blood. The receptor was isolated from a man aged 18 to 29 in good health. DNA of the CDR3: TGCGCCAGCAGCCAAGGAACAAGCTATCAGCCCCAGCATTTT. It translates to CASSQGTSYQPQHF.